This T cell receptor (beta chain) was profiled in a study of read filtering for tumor transcriptome and immune sequencing. General study points: Correlation between methods rose after single-read clonotypes were removed.

From 300 to 400 ng of RNA, a library with molecular barcoded alpha/delta and beta/gamma adaptors was made. TCRdb redid the calling of the reads with MiXCR, one entry per CDR3 protein. The table has about 46,000 distinct CDR3 sequences, 10% to 15% seen once. V dropped 1 base and J dropped 5; count of bases not matched to a gene: 9. The CDR3 is 16 residues long. Looked up from germline, CDR1 is DFQATT and CDR2 is SNEGSKA (reference sequence). Every patient had bone marrow sampled while the disease was active. In the case of this clonotype: No antigen is known for it.

Sequenced input: a population of CD138-negative cells sorted from bone marrow. The origin of this receptor is a donor at least 40 years old with multiple myeloma. The gene calls are TRBV20-1 and TRBJ2-5, with 11 bases lining up with TRBD1. As DNA, the CDR3 is TGCAGTGCTAGAGGCAGACCGGGACAGGGGGTCGAGACCCAGTACTTC. It yields the protein CSARGRPGQGVETQYF.